This entry lists 24 T cell receptor beta chains sequenced from one sample in a study of T cell responses to AZD1222 COVID-19 vaccine. Profiled with immunoSEQ multiplex PCR; TCRdb holds only in-frame clones, not every one. Counted here are 100,000 to 150,000 clones, approximately 91% occurring once; the ten biggest clones make up under 1.2%. The sample here was peripheral blood, taken 28 days after the second AZD1222 dose. These receptors were taken from an adult who received the AZD1222 COVID-19 vaccine.

V usage is TRBV21-1 and J usage is TRBJ2-1; the table's D call of TRBD2 was not tested on the DNA. TRBV21-1 is marked as a pseudogene. The CDR3 has 17 residues. The CDR3 DNA follows: TGTGCCAGCAGCAAAGTAATAGCGGGAGGCTCCTACAATGAGCAGTTCTTC. This translates into CASSKVIAGGSYNEQFF.

The chain uses TRBV19 and TRBJ2-7; TRBD1 agrees at 9 bases. The V and J ends lost 4 bases and 6 bases, in that order; junction bases with no gene match: 7. CDR1 and CDR2 (germline): LNHDA, SQIVND (reference sequence). The CDR3 is 14 amino acids. The CDR3 loop reads CASSTRDRAGEQYF. DNA of the CDR3: TGTGCCAGTAGTACCCGGGACAGGGCTGGCGAGCAGTACTTC.

Details on this clone: One junction end does not reproduce the germline sequence, and a read error may be involved. This chain uses TRBV2 with TRBJ1-4; D may be TRBD1 (5 bases). CDR3 size: 13 residues. CDR1 and CDR2 (germline): SNHLY, FYNNEI. CDR3 amino acids: CASSLHWGTEIDF. CDR3 DNA sequence: TGTGCCAGCAGCCTCCACTGGGGGACGGAGATAGACTTT.

This chain connects TRBV25-1 to TRBJ1-2; TRBD1 agrees at 7 bases. The CDR3 consists of 14 residues. CDR1 is MGHDK, CDR2 SYGVNS, per germline. After removal of 4 bases from V and 5 bases from J, the junction contained 7 bases not matched to a gene. CDR3 region: CASSGPGTDYGYTF. The CDR3 DNA follows: TGTGCCAGCAGTGGACCCGGGACAGATTATGGCTACACCTTC.

The V call is TRBV5-4, the J call TRBJ1-1; 7 nucleotides line up with TRBD1. The CDR3 covers 17 residues. Germline V gene lookup returns CDR1 SGHNT and CDR2 YYREEE (reference sequence). J lost 2 bases, V lost 9 bases, and 19 bases had no gene match. CDR3 protein: CATSSLFRDSLNTEAFF. CDR3 bases: TGTGCCACCTCGTCTTTGTTCCGGGACAGCCTAAACACTGAAGCTTTCTTT. The full variable domain, completed using reference TRBV5-4 and TRBJ1-1, is ETGVTQSPTHLIKTRGQQVTLRCSSQSGHNTVSWYQQALGQGPQFIFQYYREEENGRGNFPPRFSGLQFPNYSSELNVNALELDDSALYLCATSSLFRDSLNTEAFFGQGTRLTVV.

The chain combines TRBV18 with TRBJ1-2; TRBD1 aligns across 7 bases. From germline, CDR1 is KGHSH and CDR2 LQKENI. V shed 6 bases and J 6 bases; nucleotides not matched to a gene: 7. This CDR3 is 13 amino acids long. CDR3 nucleotide sequence: TGTGCCAGCTCCCCGGACAGGATGAATGGCTACACCTTC. Protein sequence: CASSPDRMNGYTF.

V usage is TRBV5-4 and J usage is TRBJ1-2; TRBD1 matches 7 bases. CDR1 SGHNT and CDR2 YYREEE come from the germline V gene (reference sequence). V lost 1 base and J lost 8; bases outside the gene matches: 8. This CDR3 contains 14 residues. Written as DNA, the CDR3 is TGTGCCAGCAGCTTGACACAGGGGCTGGAAGGCTACACCTTC. Translating it yields CASSLTQGLEGYTF.

The chain has TRBV6-5 and TRBJ2-2; maybe TRBD1 (5 bases). The CDR3 covers 13 residues. Looked up from germline, CDR1 is MNHEY and CDR2 is SVGAGI. Trimming shortened V by 5 bases and J by 9 bases, and 13 bases separated the two germline ends. CDR3 bases: TGTGCCAGCAGTCCGCAAGGGGCTCGGGAGCTGTTTTTT. It encodes CASSPQGARELFF.

V and J are TRBV5-6 and TRBJ2-6, with a tentative D call TRBD1 (6 bases). Trimming cost V 5 bases and J 0 bases, with 18 bases left between them. CDR3 size: 18 residues. The V gene's germline CDR1 is SGHDT and CDR2 YYEEEE. CDR3 coding DNA: TGTGCCAGCAGTTCCCGGCGGACAGCTCCCTCTGGGGCCAACGTCCTGACTTTC. Residues: CASSSRRTAPSGANVLTF.

The V gene is TRBV19, the J gene TRBJ1-2; the D gene is possibly TRBD1 (6 bases). The germline V gene encodes CDR1 LNHDA and CDR2 SQIVND (reference sequence). Trimming left V 6 bases short and J 4 bases short, with 24 bases between. The length of the CDR3 is 17 residues. The CDR3 protein is CASSDPRGGSRGYGYTF. For the CDR3, the DNA is TGTGCCAGTAGCGACCCCAGGGGAGGTTCCAGGGGCTATGGCTACACCTTC.

V usage is TRBV7-6 and J usage is TRBJ2-3; 14 bases align to TRBD2. Germline CDR1 and CDR2: SGHVS and FNYEAQ. The CDR3 totals 16 residues. The V segment lost 5 bases and the J segment 5 bases; nucleotides outside the gene matches: 6. DNA for the CDR3: TGTGCCAGCAGCGGAGGACTAGCGGGAGGAGGAGATACGCAGTATTTT. This gives the protein CASSGGLAGGGDTQYF.

The rearrangement uses TRBV19 and TRBJ2-1; 8 positions agree with TRBD2. The germline V gene encodes CDR1 LNHDA and CDR2 SQIVND (reference sequence). This CDR3 has 16 residues. After removal of 7 bases from V and 0 bases from J, the junction contained 8 bases not matched to a gene. The CDR3 bases are TGTGCCAGTACCCCCCGGGAGGGGAGCTCCTACAATGAGCAGTTCTTC. This encodes CASTPREGSSYNEQFF.

In this sample, this clone turned up once. This rearrangement joins TRBV6-5 to TRBJ2-7; 10 bases line up with TRBD2. Germline values: CDR1 MNHEY, CDR2 SVGAGI. The CDR3 covers 15 residues. With 2 bases clipped from V and 2 bases from J, the junction kept 3 bases outside the gene matches. Written as DNA, the CDR3 is TGTGCCAGCAGTTACCCTAGCGGGAGTACCTACGAGCAGTACTTC. Its translation is CASSYPSGSTYEQYF.

V and J are TRBV6-1 and TRBJ1-1; D gene ambiguous. The CDR3 loop spans 16 amino acids. Germline V gene data show CDR1 as MNHNS and CDR2 as SASEGT. Trimming shortened V by 2 bases and J by 0 bases, and 13 bases separated the two germline ends. CDR3 region: CASSELGYFMNTEAFF. CDR3 bases: TGTGCCAGCAGTGAACTAGGGTATTTCATGAACACTGAAGCTTTCTTT.

The chain carries TRBV6-4 and TRBJ1-5; D remains ambiguous. The CDR3 is made up of 14 amino acids. Trimming left V 5 bases short and J 3 bases short, with 11 bases between. In germline, CDR1 is MRHNA, CDR2 SNTAGT. CDR3 DNA sequence: TGTGCCAGCAGTCCGACGGGCTTCAATCAGCCCCAGCATTTT. Translation gives CASSPTGFNQPQHF.

The gene calls are TRBV12-3 or TRBV12-4 and TRBJ2-7; unclear D gene. The length of the CDR3 is 13 residues. V lost 3 bases and J 6 bases, leaving 12 bases between the germline ends. The CDR3 nucleotides read TGTGCCAGCAGTTTGGGCTACAAGATCGAGCAGTACTTC. Its protein product is CASSLGYKIEQYF.

This chain links TRBV6-1 with TRBJ1-5, with 7 bases fitting TRBD1. Looked up from germline, CDR1 is MNHNS and CDR2 is SASEGT. Trimming removed 3 bases from V and 4 bases from J; junction bases left unmatched: 12. CDR3 length: 17 residues. DNA of the CDR3: TGTGCCAGCAGTGACCCCTCAGGGGGGGTTTTTAATCAGCCCCAGCATTTT. It is translated as CASSDPSGGVFNQPQHF.

The V and J genes are TRBV19 and TRBJ1-3, with 12 bases fitting TRBD1. V shed 5 bases and J 3 bases; nucleotides not matched to a gene: 8. Germline V gene lookup returns CDR1 LNHDA and CDR2 SQIVND (reference sequence). The CDR3 is made up of 17 amino acids. CDR3: CASSPPGQGARGNTIYF. CDR3 bases: TGTGCCAGTAGTCCGCCGGGACAGGGGGCGCGTGGAAACACCATATATTTT.

J is TRBJ1-2 and V is TRBV6-2 or TRBV6-3; no clear D. Germline-derived CDR1 and CDR2 are MNHEY and SVGEGT. The CDR3 spans 13 residues. V was trimmed by 4 bases and J by 4 bases, leaving 10 bases between them. The CDR3 DNA reads as TGTGCCAGCAGTTCTCCAGACCCCTATGGCTACACCTTC. It is translated as CASSSPDPYGYTF.

This chain connects TRBV3-1 (or the pseudogene TRBV3-2) to TRBJ2-7, with D maybe TRBD1 (6 bases). Trimming took 1 base from V and 6 from J, leaving 10 bases between them. Germline V gene lookup returns CDR1 LGHDT and CDR2 YNNKEL (reference sequence). CDR3 size: 13 residues. CDR3 sequence (DNA): TGTGCCAGCAGCCAAGGCAGGGGCGGCGAGCAGTACTTC. Translating it yields CASSQGRGGEQYF.

The chain uses TRBV2 and TRBJ1-4, with a tentative D call TRBD1 (5 bases). Deletions cut 7 bases from V and 3 bases from J, with 9 bases between. The CDR3 runs to 13 residues. Germline V gives CDR1 SNHLY, CDR2 FYNNEI. The CDR3 loop is CASKQDANEKLFF. CDR3 bases: TGTGCCAGCAAACAGGACGCTAATGAAAAACTGTTTTTT.

The V gene is TRBV19, the J gene TRBJ1-1; 8 positions agree with TRBD1. CDR1 and CDR2 from the germline V gene are LNHDA and SQIVND (reference sequence). The CDR3 has 15 amino acids. J was trimmed by 3 bases and V by 5 bases; bases with no gene match: 8. The CDR3 spells CASSGNRGMYTEAFF. CDR3 in DNA: TGTGCCAGTAGTGGGAACAGGGGGATGTACACTGAAGCTTTCTTT.

J is TRBJ1-4 and V is TRBV7-8, with D possibly TRBD1 on 5 matching bases. The CDR3 consists of 16 residues. Germline-derived CDR1 and CDR2 are SGHVS and FQNEAQ. Trimming removed 5 bases from V and 10 bases from J, with 23 bases in between. The CDR3 here is CASSPGAGGEGGKLFF. In nucleotides, the CDR3 is TGTGCCAGCAGCCCTGGTGCGGGGGGGGAGGGTGGAAAACTGTTTTTT.

The V gene is TRBV3-1 (or the pseudogene TRBV3-2), the J gene TRBJ2-4; D is perhaps TRBD2 (6 bases). The germline V gene has CDR1 LGHDT and CDR2 YNNKEL (reference sequence). Trimming shortened V by 4 bases and J by 6 bases, and 13 bases separated the two germline ends. The CDR3 runs to 14 residues. The CDR3 loop reads CASSPPGVGNIQYF. CDR3 in DNA: TGTGCCAGCAGCCCCCCGGGAGTGGGAAACATTCAGTACTTC.